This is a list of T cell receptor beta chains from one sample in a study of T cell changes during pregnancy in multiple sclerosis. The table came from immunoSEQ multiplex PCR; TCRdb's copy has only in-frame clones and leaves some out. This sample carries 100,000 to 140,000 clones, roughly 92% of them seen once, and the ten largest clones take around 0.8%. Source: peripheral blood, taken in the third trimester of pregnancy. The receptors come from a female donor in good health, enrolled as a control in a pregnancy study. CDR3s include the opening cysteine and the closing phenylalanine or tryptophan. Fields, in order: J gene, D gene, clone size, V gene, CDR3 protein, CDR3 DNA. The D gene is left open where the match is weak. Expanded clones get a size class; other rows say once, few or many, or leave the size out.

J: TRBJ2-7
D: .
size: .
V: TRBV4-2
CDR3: CASSQDRDRTYEQYF
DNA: TGTGCCAGCAGCCAAGATCGTGACAGAACCTACGAGCAGTACTTC

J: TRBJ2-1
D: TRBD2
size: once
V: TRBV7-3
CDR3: CASSLSGGAYNEQFF
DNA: TGTGCCAGCAGCTTAAGCGGGGGGGCCTACAATGAGCAGTTCTTC

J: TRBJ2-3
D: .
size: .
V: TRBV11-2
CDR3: CASSSDRRDTQYF
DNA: TGTGCCAGCAGCTCCGACAGGAGAGATACGCAGTATTTT

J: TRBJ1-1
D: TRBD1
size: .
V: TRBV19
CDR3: CASSIAWTGFAFF
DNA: TGTGCCAGTAGTATAGCCTGGACAGGGTTTGCTTTCTTT

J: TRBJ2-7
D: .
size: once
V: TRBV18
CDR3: CASSVSSDSYEQYF
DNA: TGTGCCAGCTCAGTCTCTAGCGACTCCTACGAGCAGTACTTC

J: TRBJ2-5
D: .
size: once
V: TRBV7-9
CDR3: CASSYRDETQYF
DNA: TGTGCCAGCAGCTACAGGGACGAGACCCAGTACTTC

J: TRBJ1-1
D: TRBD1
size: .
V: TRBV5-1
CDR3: CASSLATGTTEAFF
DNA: TGCGCCAGCAGTCTCGCGACAGGGACGACTGAAGCTTTCTTT

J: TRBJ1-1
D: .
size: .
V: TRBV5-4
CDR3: CASSLGGDLGGTEAFF
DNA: TGTGCCAGCAGCTTGGGGGGGGACTTGGGGGGCACTGAAGCTTTCTTT

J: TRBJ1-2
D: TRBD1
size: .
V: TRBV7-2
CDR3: CASSLAPGQGALGYGYTF
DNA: TGTGCCAGCAGCTTAGCTCCGGGACAGGGGGCGCTTGGCTATGGCTACACCTTC

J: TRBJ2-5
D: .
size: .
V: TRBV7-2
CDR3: CASSLFDTGFQETQYF
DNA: TGTGCCAGCAGCTTATTCGACACAGGGTTCCAAGAGACCCAGTACTTC

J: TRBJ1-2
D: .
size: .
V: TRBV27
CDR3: CASSQSVNYGYTF
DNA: TGTGCCAGCAGTCAGTCAGTGAACTATGGCTACACCTTC

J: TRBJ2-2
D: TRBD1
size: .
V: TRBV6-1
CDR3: CASSEQGAGELFF
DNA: TGTGCCAGCAGCGAACAGGGGGCCGGGGAGCTGTTTTTT

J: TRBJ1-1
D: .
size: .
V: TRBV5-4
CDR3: CASSRGGAGTEAFF
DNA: TGTGCCAGCAGCCGGGGAGGGGCCGGAACTGAAGCTTTCTTT

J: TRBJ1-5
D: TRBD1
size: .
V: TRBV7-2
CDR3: CASSSTRGLNQPQHF
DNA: TGTGCCAGCAGTTCGACAAGGGGGCTCAATCAGCCCCAGCATTTT

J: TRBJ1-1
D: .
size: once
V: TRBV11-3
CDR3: CASRTQAKNTEAFF
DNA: TGTGCCAGCAGAACACAGGCTAAGAACACTGAAGCTTTCTTT

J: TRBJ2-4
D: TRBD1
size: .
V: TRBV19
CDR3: CASSIRTGLRAKNIQYF
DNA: TGTGCCAGTAGTATAAGGACAGGGTTAAGAGCCAAAAACATTCAGTACTTC

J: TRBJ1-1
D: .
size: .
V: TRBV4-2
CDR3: CASSWATDTEAFF
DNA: TGTGCCAGCAGCTGGGCCACCGACACTGAAGCTTTCTTT

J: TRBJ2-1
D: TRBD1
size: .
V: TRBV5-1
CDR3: CASSLDNLIYDRAYNEQFF
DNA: TGCGCCAGCAGCTTGGATAATCTCATTTACGACAGGGCCTACAATGAGCAGTTCTTC

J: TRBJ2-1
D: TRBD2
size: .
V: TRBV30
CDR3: CAWYPGLAYNEQFF
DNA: TGTGCCTGGTATCCGGGACTAGCCTACAATGAGCAGTTCTTC

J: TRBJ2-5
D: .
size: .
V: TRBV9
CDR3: CASSVASRGAETQYF
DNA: TGTGCCAGCAGCGTAGCAAGCAGGGGAGCGGAGACCCAGTACTTC

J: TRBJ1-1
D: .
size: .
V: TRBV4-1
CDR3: CASSQVDRRNTEAFF
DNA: TGCGCCAGCAGCCAGGTGGACAGACGAAACACTGAAGCTTTCTTT

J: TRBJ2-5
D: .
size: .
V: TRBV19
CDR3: CASSILGGASQETQYF
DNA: TGTGCCAGTAGTATACTAGGGGGAGCGAGCCAAGAGACCCAGTACTTC

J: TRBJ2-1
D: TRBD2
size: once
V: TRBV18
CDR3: CASSFSGGPYNEQFF
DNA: TGTGCCAGCTCATTTAGCGGGGGGCCCTACAATGAGCAGTTCTTC

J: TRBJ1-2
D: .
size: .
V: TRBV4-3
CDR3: CASSLGGESNYGYTF
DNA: TGCGCCAGCAGCCTGGGGGGGGAGTCTAACTATGGCTACACCTTC